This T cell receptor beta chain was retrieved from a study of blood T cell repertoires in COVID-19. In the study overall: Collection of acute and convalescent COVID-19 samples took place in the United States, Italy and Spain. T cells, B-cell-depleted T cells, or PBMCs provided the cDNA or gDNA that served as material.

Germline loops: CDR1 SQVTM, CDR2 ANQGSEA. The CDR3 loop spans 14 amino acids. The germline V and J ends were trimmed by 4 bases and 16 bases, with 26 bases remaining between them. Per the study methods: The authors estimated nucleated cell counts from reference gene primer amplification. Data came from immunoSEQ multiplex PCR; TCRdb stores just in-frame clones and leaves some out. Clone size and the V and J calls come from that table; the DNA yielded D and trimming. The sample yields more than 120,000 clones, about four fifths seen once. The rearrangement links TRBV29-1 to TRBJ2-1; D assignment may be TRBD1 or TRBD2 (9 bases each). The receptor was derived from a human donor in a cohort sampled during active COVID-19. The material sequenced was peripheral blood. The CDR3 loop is CSVGDREDSGSKFF. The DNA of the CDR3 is TGCAGCGTTGGGGACAGGGAGGATAGCGGGAGTAAATTCTTC.